This entry lists 16 T cell receptor beta chains sequenced from one sample in a study of T cell changes during pregnancy in multiple sclerosis. TCRdb's copy holds only in-frame clones and misses some; the assay was immunoSEQ multiplex PCR. The data contain under 100,000 clones, around 93% of them singletons. The source was peripheral blood, collected in the first trimester of pregnancy. The receptors come from a female donor in good health, enrolled as a control in a pregnancy study.

This chain uses TRBV6-5 with TRBJ2-7; no definite D call. The germline V gene encodes CDR1 MNHEY and CDR2 SVGAGI. This CDR3 contains 11 residues. The V end was cut by 2 bases, the J end by 5 bases, with 4 bases between. The CDR3 loop reads CASSYLHEQYF. In DNA form, the CDR3 reads TGTGCCAGCAGTTACCTCCACGAGCAGTACTTC.

As to this clone: Compared with germline, one end of the junction differs, possibly owing to a read error. The chain links TRBV29-1 to TRBJ2-7; TRBD1 agrees at 9 bases. There are 14 residues in the CDR3. Germline CDR1 and CDR2: SQVTM and ANQGSEA. The CDR3 DNA sequence: TGCAGCGTCGAAGTCGGGACAGGGTCCTACGAGCAGTACTTC. Its translation is CSVEVGTGSYEQYF.

The CDR3 region is CASSRQDYEQYF. The CDR3 DNA sequence: TGTGCCAGCAGCCGACAGGACTACGAGCAGTACTTC. The V and J genes are TRBV7-9 and TRBJ2-7, with TRBD1 as a possible D gene (6 bases). V was cut by 5 bases and J by 3 bases, with 8 bases left in between. Germline lookup yields CDR1 SEHNR and CDR2 FQNEAQ (reference sequence). CDR3 length: 12 residues.

V usage is TRBV7-2 and J usage is TRBJ1-4, with D possibly TRBD1 on 6 matching bases. V shed 1 base and J shed 7 bases, with 7 bases lying between them. The CDR3 totals 13 residues. Germline V gene sequence: CDR1 SGHTA, CDR2 FQGNSA. DNA for the CDR3: TGTGCCAGCAGCTTAGACAGGGTTGAAAAACTGTTTTTT. This gives the protein CASSLDRVEKLFF.

The chain joins TRBV2 to TRBJ1-5, with TRBD1 matching over 7 bases. Germline CDR1 reads SNHLY; CDR2 reads FYNNEI. The CDR3 loop spans 15 amino acids. The junction had 5 bases not matched to a gene; V was cut back by 6 bases and J by 0 bases. CDR3 bases: TGTGCCAGCAGCAGGGACAGAGGTAGCAATCAGCCCCAGCATTTT. Protein product: CASSRDRGSNQPQHF.

CDR3 DNA sequence: TGTGCCAGCAGCTTAGACGTCGGGGACAGCTATGGCTACACCTTC. It encodes CASSLDVGDSYGYTF. The genes are TRBV11-1 and TRBJ1-2, with TRBD1 matching 7 bases. V lost 1 base and J lost 4; bases outside the gene matches: 6. There are 15 residues in the CDR3. Germline CDR1 reads SGHAT; CDR2 reads FQDESV (reference sequence).

The chain combines TRBV4-2 with TRBJ2-5; 11 nucleotides agree with TRBD2. Germline CDR1 is LGHNA and CDR2 is YNFKEQ. The CDR3 is made up of 15 amino acids. The trim removed 4 bases at V and 5 bases at J, leaving 6 bases unmatched. Here the CDR3 reads CASSPLAGGGETQYF. DNA for the CDR3: TGTGCCAGCAGCCCGCTAGCGGGGGGTGGTGAGACCCAGTACTTC.

The chain has TRBV7-9 and TRBJ1-1, with 11 bases identical to TRBD1. Germline V gene lookup returns CDR1 SEHNR and CDR2 FQNEAQ (reference sequence). The CDR3 is made up of 13 amino acids. V lost 1 base to trimming and J lost 8 bases; unmatched junction nucleotides: 0. The CDR3 region has the DNA TGTGCCAGCAGCTTAGGGGACAGGGGGGAAGCTTTCTTT. Translating it yields CASSLGDRGEAFF. The variable domain in full, completed from reference TRBV7-9 and TRBJ1-1, reads DTGVSQNPRHKITKRGQNVTFRCDPISEHNRLYWYRQTLGQGPEFLTYFQNEAQLEKSRLLSDRFSAERPKGSFSTLEIQRTEQGDSAMYLCASSLGDRGEAFFGQGTRLTVV.

The chain carries TRBV28 and TRBJ1-3; 10 nucleotides align to TRBD1. Germline lookup yields CDR1 MDHEN and CDR2 SYDVKM. With 3 bases clipped from V and 2 bases from J, the junction kept 19 bases outside the gene matches. The CDR3 consists of 21 residues. As DNA, the CDR3 is TGTGCCAGCAGTTTGAGCCCCCAATCGGACAGGGGGAGGTGGCCTGGAAACACCATATATTTT. Encoded protein: CASSLSPQSDRGRWPGNTIYF. Full variable domain (outside the CDR3, taken from reference TRBV28 and TRBJ1-3): DVKVTQSSRYLVKRTGEKVFLECVQDMDHENMFWYRQDPGLGLRLIYFSYDVKMKEKGDIPEGYSVSREKKERFSLILESASTNQTSMYLCASSLSPQSDRGRWPGNTIYFGEGSWLTVV.

V gene TRBV5-1 combines with J gene TRBJ2-7; 11 positions match TRBD1. Per germline, CDR1 SGHRS and CDR2 YFSETQ. The CDR3 runs 15 residues. The V gene end was trimmed by 5 bases and the J gene end by 3 bases; junction bases not matched to a gene: 7. CDR3 sequence: CASRSGQGGDYEQYF. DNA of the CDR3: TGCGCCAGCAGATCGGGACAGGGGGGAGACTACGAGCAGTACTTC.

This clone was found once. V and J are TRBV7-2 and TRBJ1-1; 9 bases map to TRBD1. CDR1 and CDR2 from the germline V gene are SGHTA and FQGNSA. V lost 1 base and J lost 6; bases outside the gene matches: 6. The length of the CDR3 is 15 residues. The CDR3 DNA reads TGTGCCAGCAGCTTAGACAGGGGGCTGTTCTCTGAAGCTTTCTTT. Translation gives CASSLDRGLFSEAFF.

V usage is TRBV11-1 and J usage is TRBJ2-3, with 8 nucleotides matching TRBD2. The CDR3 has 16 amino acids. After removal of 1 base from V and 6 bases from J, the junction contained 9 bases not matched to a gene. Looked up from germline, CDR1 is SGHAT and CDR2 is FQDESV (reference sequence). Written as DNA, the CDR3 is TGTGCCAGCAGCTTAGGCACCGGGACTAGGACCGATACGCAGTATTTT. Translating it yields CASSLGTGTRTDTQYF.

The chain is built from TRBV9 and TRBJ1-6; D uncertain. CDR3 size: 15 residues. Germline V gene sequence: CDR1 SGDLS, CDR2 YYNGEE. V lost 0 bases and J 6 bases, leaving 10 bases between the germline ends. Here the CDR3 reads CASSVAGRGNSPLHF. In nucleotides, the CDR3 is TGTGCCAGCAGCGTAGCTGGACGGGGTAATTCACCCCTCCACTTT.

The V and J genes are TRBV19 and TRBJ2-6; D not resolved. The ends were cut back, 9 bases at V and 0 bases at J, with 9 bases in the middle. Germline CDR1 and CDR2: LNHDA and SQIVND (reference sequence). The CDR3 contains 14 residues. The DNA for the CDR3 is TGTGCCAGCCAAGACTTCTCTGGGGCCAACGTCCTGACTTTC. As protein: CASQDFSGANVLTF. The variable domain in full, with the rest retrieved from reference TRBV19 and TRBJ2-6, is DGGITQSPKYLFRKEGQNVTLSCEQNLNHDAMYWYRQDPGQGLRLIYYSQIVNDFQKGDIAEGYSVSREKKESFPLTVTSAQKNPTAFYLCASQDFSGANVLTFGAGSRLTVL.

The chain carries TRBV5-5 and TRBJ1-2; 10 bases are a match to TRBD1. The CDR3 covers 15 residues. Unmatched junction bases numbered 11, after V lost 4 bases and J lost 8 bases. In germline, CDR1 is SGHKS, CDR2 YYEKEE (reference sequence). The CDR3 reads CASSQADRGPGGYTF. CDR3 nucleotide sequence: TGTGCCAGCAGCCAAGCCGACAGGGGGCCTGGGGGCTACACCTTC.

This sequence joins TRBV18 and TRBJ2-7; 9 bases match TRBD1. The CDR3 contains 15 residues. Germline V gene lookup returns CDR1 KGHSH and CDR2 LQKENI. The junction had 2 bases not matched to a gene; V was cut back by 1 base and J by 1 base. This CDR3 reads CASSPRTGASYEQYF. CDR3 coding DNA: TGTGCCAGCTCACCACGGACAGGGGCTTCCTACGAGCAGTACTTC.